This T cell receptor beta chain is drawn from a study of T cells after yellow fever vaccination (dated by TCRdb to about 2019). Background on the whole study: Libraries from fractions with low cell numbers were prepared with the SMART-Seq v4 Ultra Low Input RNA kit. Two healthy male donors, one aged 18 to 30 and one aged 30 to 40 years, made up the cohort. Blood was collected at multiple timepoints before and after primary and secondary immunization, and bulk PBMC replicates and cell subsets were isolated. To follow T-cell clones before and after primary and booster YFV17D yellow fever vaccination, bulk TCR alpha and beta repertoires were sequenced over time. General study outcomes and caveats: The study included only a couple of donors, which limits how far the findings can be generalized. The secondary T-cell response was weaker than the primary response but faster, peaking on day 5 instead of day 15. A small fraction of clonotypes showed up in both the CD4 and CD8 compartments, probably as a result of convergent recombination. After the booster, most clones that had expanded after primary vaccination were detected again (around 96% of CD4 and roughly nine tenths of CD8), suggesting broad maintenance of memory. FACS-sorted repertoires could contain abundant contaminating clonotypes from the bulk population, so computational filtering was required.

According to the study, the label for this sample's treatment or condition signals: live attenuated yellow fever vaccine strain. A standard Ficoll-Paque protocol was used to isolate PBMCs from peripheral blood. Dynabeads CD4 and CD8 positive selection kits were used to isolate CD4 and CD8 T-cell fractions. RNA was extracted with TriZol from bulk PBMCs, CD4 and CD8 fractions, and dextramer-positive and dextramer-negative fractions. TCR cDNA was synthesized by 5'RACE template switching, which introduced a universal primer site and unique molecular identifiers. cDNA synthesis was primed from both the TCR alpha and TCR beta constant segments. Libraries were amplified in two PCR steps, with sample barcodes and sequencing adapters added in the second step. Libraries were sequenced on Illumina HiSeq 2500 (2x100 bp) or NovaSeq (2x150 bp). Concerning the study's data processing: MIGEC was used to demultiplex reads and collapse the reads into UMI consensus sequences, and MiXCR was used for V(D)J alignment. Vaccine-responding clonotypes were defined with edgeR using replicate PBMC samples, requiring FDR below 0.01 and a log2 fold change above 5 up to day 15. Bulk clonotypes were assigned CD4 or CD8 identity according to which sequenced CD4 or CD8 repertoire held them at higher abundance. TCRdb trimmed the raw reads at Q25, called clones with MiXCR and kept productive beta chains. Rows matching on CDR3 protein sequence are summarized as one entry with the most common DNA and genes. TCRdb's processing, not the authors' own work, is the source of the V and J calls. Present in this sample are about 260,000 distinct CDR3 sequences, under 15% of which were seen just once. The top ten clones comprise about 0.54% of the sample.

This clonotype was detected a few times. Its antigen has not been determined. No much larger clonotype is one base removed from it; base qualities were not supplied. Sample: CD4+ T cells sorted from PBMCs, taken 45 days after the yellow fever booster vaccination. This receptor was taken from a man aged 25-40 years who received the YFV17D yellow fever vaccine.

The CDR3 reads CASRSGSTDTQYF. The DNA sequence is TGTGCCTCCCGAAGCGGTAGCACAGATACGCAGTATTTT. Recombination connected TRBV7-3 to TRBJ2-3; TRBD2 is possibly the D segment (5 matching bases). At the junction V is shortened by 11 bases and J by 0 bases, with 12 bases in between. CDR3 length: 13 amino acids, cysteine to phenylalanine. Only the CDR3 DNA stays, 39 bases, in frame from base 1. CDR1 and CDR2, looked up from the germline V gene, are SGHTA and FQGTGA.